The 28 T cell receptor beta chains reported below all come from one sample, sequenced in a study of cytotoxic CD8 clonotypes in ibrutinib-treated CLL. Repertoires were generated with immunoSEQ multiplex PCR, while TCRdb's copy carries only in-frame clones and drops some. Of hundreds of thousands of clones detected, more than 75% appear once; the ten largest clones hold approximately 10%. The source was PBMCs, collected after 12 months of ibrutinib treatment. These receptors originate from a human donor with chronic lymphocytic leukemia.

V is TRBV5-6 and J is TRBJ1-3; D is unresolved. This CDR3 is built from 14 residues. CDR1 and CDR2 from the germline V gene are SGHDT and YYEEEE. Trimming took 4 bases from V and 8 from J, leaving 16 bases between them. CDR3 sequence (DNA): TGTGCCAGCAGCCGCTACGGCCCACAAGACACCATATATTTT. Translation gives CASSRYGPQDTIYF.

This chain links TRBV7-8 with TRBJ1-4, with a weak D call TRBD1 (5 bases). This CDR3 contains 17 residues. CDR1 and CDR2 from the germline V gene are SGHVS and FQNEAQ. V was cut by 5 bases and J by 3 bases, with 19 bases left in between. CDR3 in amino acids: CASSHRQGRVANEKLFF. CDR3 coding DNA: TGTGCCAGCAGCCATCGGCAGGGTCGGGTGGCTAATGAAAAACTGTTTTTT. Full variable domain (outside the CDR3, taken from reference TRBV7-8 and TRBJ1-4): GAGVSQSPRYKVAKRGQDVALRCDPISGHVSLFWYQQALGQGPEFLTYFQNEAQLDKSGLPSDRFFAERPEGSVSTLKIQRTQQEDSAVYLCASSHRQGRVANEKLFFGSGTQLSVL.

The chain couples TRBV4-1 to TRBJ1-5; the D gene is possibly TRBD1 (5 bases). Trimming removed 2 bases at V and 9 bases at J, with 17 bases between. The germline CDR1 and CDR2 sequences are MGHRA and YSYEKL. The CDR3 contains 15 residues. CDR3: CASSQLGVLHPPQHF. CDR3 in DNA: TGCGCCAGCAGCCAACTGGGGGTCCTGCATCCGCCCCAGCATTTT.

The rearrangement joins TRBV6-6 to TRBJ2-5, with D perhaps given as TRBD1 or TRBD2 (6 bases each). The CDR3 is made up of 15 amino acids. The V gene's germline CDR1 is MNHNY and CDR2 SVGAGI (reference sequence). V dropped 2 bases and J dropped 4 bases, with 14 bases sitting between them. The CDR3 here is CASSYEGEVRETQYF. CDR3 nucleotides: TGTGCCAGCAGTTACGAGGGGGAGGTGAGAGAGACCCAGTACTTC.

Here the CDR3 DNA reads TGTGCCAGCAGTTCTTACAAGGGGAGACAGTTCTACGAGCAGTACTTC. This encodes CASSSYKGRQFYEQYF. The V and J genes are TRBV27 and TRBJ2-7; D tentatively fits TRBD1 or TRBD2 (5 bases each). This CDR3 is built from 16 residues. Germline loops: CDR1 MNHEY, CDR2 SMNVEV (reference sequence). Trimming stripped 4 bases from V and 3 bases from J, with 19 bases between.

This clone appeared a single time. The chain employs TRBV7-9 and TRBJ1-1; D ambiguous. The CDR3 length is 13 residues. Deletions cut 2 bases from V and 1 base from J, with 5 bases between. Germline-derived CDR1 and CDR2 are SEHNR and FQNEAQ (reference sequence). CDR3 region: CASSLLGNTEAFF. The CDR3 region has the DNA TGTGCCAGCAGCTTATTAGGGAACACTGAAGCTTTCTTT.

V is TRBV5-4 and J is TRBJ1-3; TRBD1 is a possible D gene (5 bases). Trimming stripped 0 bases from V and 1 base from J, with 17 bases between. CDR1 is SGHNT and CDR2 is YYREEE in the germline V gene (reference sequence). The CDR3 loop spans 18 amino acids. This CDR3 reads CASSLAFGGTASGNTIYF. The CDR3 DNA sequence: TGTGCCAGCAGCTTGGCCTTTGGCGGGACTGCGTCTGGAAACACCATATATTTT.

In this sample, this clone turned up a few times. This rearrangement joins TRBV7-8 to TRBJ1-2; the D gene is possibly TRBD1 (5 bases). This CDR3 spans 14 amino acids. Germline V lookup: CDR1 SGHVS, CDR2 FQNEAQ. Trimming removed 5 bases from V and 3 bases from J, with 13 bases in between. The chain's CDR3 is CASSPRARDYGYTF. In DNA, the CDR3 is TGTGCCAGCAGCCCCAGGGCGAGGGACTATGGCTACACCTTC. The variable domain in full, completed from reference TRBV7-8 and TRBJ1-2, reads GAGVSQSPRYKVAKRGQDVALRCDPISGHVSLFWYQQALGQGPEFLTYFQNEAQLDKSGLPSDRFFAERPEGSVSTLKIQRTQQEDSAVYLCASSPRARDYGYTFGSGTRLTVV.

The V call is TRBV10-3, the J call TRBJ2-5; 9 nucleotides align to TRBD2. The CDR3 has 15 amino acids. Germline CDR1 ENHRY, CDR2 SYGVKD. Germline trimming cut 8 bases from V and 1 base from J; bases unmatched to any gene: 8. CDR3 amino acids: CAIGGPSGTQETQYF. The CDR3 DNA follows: TGTGCCATCGGCGGTCCTAGCGGGACCCAAGAGACCCAGTACTTC.

The chain links TRBV9 to TRBJ2-7, with 8 bases aligning to TRBD1. The CDR3 has 15 residues. V trimming: 0 bases; J trimming: 6 bases; junction bases outside the gene matches: 8. Germline V gene sequence: CDR1 SGDLS, CDR2 YYNGEE. The CDR3 protein is CASSVVGTGQGEQYF. The DNA for the CDR3 is TGTGCCAGCAGCGTAGTAGGGACAGGTCAGGGCGAGCAGTACTTC.

The rearrangement links TRBV4-2 to TRBJ2-1; D gene ambiguous. Per germline, CDR1 LGHNA and CDR2 YNFKEQ. V gave up 0 bases and J gave up 0 bases, with 9 bases separating them. CDR3 length: 16 residues. CDR3 in amino acids: CASSQDKLRSYNEQFF. CDR3 nucleotide sequence: TGTGCCAGCAGCCAAGATAAACTCCGCTCCTACAATGAGCAGTTCTTC.

The rearrangement links TRBV25-1 to TRBJ2-7, with a tentative D call TRBD2 (5 bases). CDR3 length: 14 amino acids. V shed 3 bases and J shed 2 bases, with 11 bases lying between them. The germline V gene has CDR1 MGHDK and CDR2 SYGVNS. This CDR3 is CASSERGQPYEQYF. CDR3 DNA: TGTGCCAGCAGTGAGAGAGGGCAGCCCTACGAGCAGTACTTC.

The chain has TRBV27 and TRBJ2-7; D is unresolved. Looked up from germline, CDR1 is MNHEY and CDR2 is SMNVEV (reference sequence). The V end was cut by 8 bases, the J end by 0 bases, with 5 bases between. This CDR3 has 11 amino acids. CDR3 nucleotides: TGTGCCAGCGGCAGCTCCTACGAGCAGTACTTC. Residues: CASGSSYEQYF.

The chain links TRBV10-3 to TRBJ2-3, with 10 bases matching TRBD2. This CDR3 is built from 15 residues. The V gene's germline CDR1 is ENHRY and CDR2 SYGVKD. J was trimmed by 4 bases and V by 3 bases; bases with no gene match: 4. The CDR3 coding sequence is TGTGCCATCAGTGACGGGACTAGCGTTGCAGATACGCAGTATTTT. It yields the protein CAISDGTSVADTQYF.

This chain links TRBV19 with TRBJ1-6; D call uncertain. This CDR3 is 14 amino acids long. Germline V gene lookup returns CDR1 LNHDA and CDR2 SQIVND (reference sequence). V lost 6 bases, J lost 4 bases, and 10 bases lay in between. CDR3 nucleotides: TGTGCCAGTAGCGCATCCCCTTATAATTCACCCCTCCACTTT. This sequence encodes CASSASPYNSPLHF.

This rearrangement joins TRBV5-1 to TRBJ2-1; 12 positions match TRBD2. The CDR3 totals 15 residues. Germline CDR1 is SGHRS and CDR2 is YFSETQ. V gave up 0 bases and J gave up 8 bases; unmatched junction bases: 3. CDR3 in DNA: TGCGCCAGCAGCTTGGAGACTAGCGGGAGCGATGAGCAGTTCTTC. This codes for CASSLETSGSDEQFF.

The chain recombines TRBV2 with TRBJ2-7; no clear D gene. The CDR3 covers 11 residues. CDR1 and CDR2 from the germline V gene are SNHLY and FYNNEI. V lost 8 bases and J 6 bases, leaving 11 bases between the germline ends. Here the CDR3 reads CASRVLGEQYF. In DNA, the CDR3 is TGTGCCAGCCGGGTGCTAGGCGAGCAGTACTTC.

The V and J genes are TRBV18 and TRBJ1-1; D is uncertain. The germline V and J ends were trimmed by 0 bases and 4 bases, with 12 bases remaining between them. The CDR3 is 15 residues long. CDR1 and CDR2 (germline): KGHSH, LQKENI. The CDR3 loop is CASSPPNLGGTEAFF. Written as DNA, the CDR3 is TGTGCCAGCTCACCACCGAATCTGGGAGGCACTGAAGCTTTCTTT.

This clone was detected only a few times. The chain recombines TRBV29-1 with TRBJ2-7, with D tentatively TRBD1 (6 bases). The CDR3 loop spans 12 amino acids. CDR1 is SQVTM and CDR2 is ANQGSEA in the germline V gene. Trimming took 6 bases from V and 5 from J, leaving 14 bases between them. This CDR3 is CSVTGHRDEQYF. DNA of the CDR3: TGCAGCGTCACGGGACATCGGGACGAGCAGTACTTC.

This rearrangement joins TRBV15 to TRBJ1-5; D not certain. V was clipped by 8 bases and J by 0 bases, with 14 bases between them. Germline V CDR1 and CDR2: LNHNV, YYDKDF (reference sequence). The CDR3 extends over 15 amino acids. The CDR3 loop is CATGVSSDSNQPQHF. The CDR3 DNA reads as TGTGCCACCGGAGTCAGCAGCGATAGCAATCAGCCCCAGCATTTT.

The chain carries TRBV29-1 and TRBJ2-7; 10 bases agree with TRBD1. Germline V gene sequence: CDR1 SQVTM, CDR2 ANQGSEA. The trim removed 7 bases at V and 2 bases at J, leaving 5 bases unmatched. There are 13 residues in the CDR3. In DNA form, the CDR3 reads TGCAGCGGTCTAGGACAGGGGGCCTACGAGCAGTACTTC. Its translation is CSGLGQGAYEQYF.

This clone was detected only a few times. The CDR3 DNA reads as TGTGCCAGCAGGGGACTAGCGGGGCGAAATGAGCAGTTCTTC. Translation gives CASRGLAGRNEQFF. V usage is TRBV2 and J usage is TRBJ2-1; 13 nucleotides match TRBD2. Germline values: CDR1 SNHLY, CDR2 FYNNEI. The CDR3 totals 14 residues. Trimming at V came to 6 bases and at J to 7 bases, leaving 3 bases not matched to a gene.

This clone came up a few times. The J gene is TRBJ1-1, the V gene TRBV14; 8 bases map to TRBD1. The CDR3 runs to 16 residues. CDR1 and CDR2 (germline): SGHDN, FVKESK. The trim removed 4 bases at V and 5 bases at J, leaving 12 bases unmatched. The CDR3 region is CASSPTGGYRGTEAFF. The CDR3 nucleotides read TGTGCCAGCAGCCCCACAGGGGGATATCGGGGGACTGAAGCTTTCTTT.

This clone appeared once. V is TRBV6-1 and J is TRBJ2-1; D gene uncertain. Per germline, CDR1 MNHNS and CDR2 SASEGT. The CDR3 has 12 residues. V was shortened by 4 bases and J by 9 bases, with 10 bases between the two germline ends. This CDR3 is CASSARVGEQFF. Written as DNA, the CDR3 is TGTGCCAGCAGTGCCCGAGTTGGTGAGCAGTTCTTC.

The chain joins TRBV27 to TRBJ2-5; 8 nucleotides match TRBD1. Germline CDR1 MNHEY, CDR2 SMNVEV (reference sequence). The CDR3 is 14 amino acids. V lost 5 bases to trimming and J lost 1 base; unmatched junction nucleotides: 3. This chain's CDR3 is CASSHQGAQETQYF. The CDR3 region has the DNA TGTGCCAGCAGTCATCAGGGGGCCCAAGAGACCCAGTACTTC.

The CDR3 DNA reads TGTGCCAGCAGCTCGAGCGGGGGGGCATTAGATACGCAGTATTTT. It is translated as CASSSSGGALDTQYF. The V call is TRBV11-3, the J call TRBJ2-3, with 10 bases aligning to TRBD2. After removal of 4 bases from V and 5 bases from J, the junction contained 6 bases not matched to a gene. The CDR3 contains 15 residues. CDR1 is SGHNT, CDR2 YENEEA, per germline. Filled out from reference TRBV11-3 and TRBJ2-3, the complete variable domain reads EAGVVQSPRYKIIEKKQPVAFWCNPISGHNTLYWYLQNLGQGPELLIRYENEEAVDDSQLPKDRFSAERLKGVDSTLKIQPAELGDSAVYLCASSSSGGALDTQYFGPGTRLTVL.

The V call is TRBV5-8, the J call TRBJ2-7; no reliable D call. This CDR3 comprises 10 residues. Germline assignment: CDR1 SGHTS and CDR2 YDEGEE. The ends were cut back, 7 bases at V and 3 bases at J, with 5 bases in the middle. CDR3 in DNA: TGTGCCAGCGGCCTCTACGAGCAGTACTTC. Encoded protein: CASGLYEQYF.

The V call is TRBV6-5, the J call TRBJ2-7; D possibly corresponds to TRBD2 (5 bases). The CDR3 extends over 14 amino acids. Trimming shortened V by 2 bases and J by 5 bases, and 13 bases separated the two germline ends. The germline gives CDR1 MNHEY, CDR2 SVGAGI. CDR3 nucleotides: TGTGCCAGCAGTTACACAGTGGAGGTAAACGAGCAGTACTTC. This gives the protein CASSYTVEVNEQYF.